The source of this TCR beta chain is a study of T cells expressing NK-cell markers. Points on this clonotype: Its antigen is currently unknown.

TCRdb re-called the 5' RACE reads and gives one entry per CDR3 protein, without DNA. In total, the table holds 400,000 to 550,000 distinct CDR3 sequences. CDR1 and CDR2 (germline): DFQATT, SNEGSKA (reference sequence). CDR3 size: 16 residues. Study outcomes and limitations: For a few donors, these clonotypes were likewise the leading ones in the CD3+CD56-NKG2C+ fraction.

Input material: blood T cells: a sorted CD56 or NKG2C T cell subset, CD4+ or CD8+ T cells, or bulk PBMC T cells (not recorded which). V usage is TRBV20-1 and J usage is TRBJ2-4; as DNA is missing, the TRBD2 call by TCRdb cannot be tested. The TCR comes from a woman aged 18-69 years in good health. The CDR3 loop reads CSAGASSGSSKNIQYF.